This T cell receptor beta chain was sequenced during a study of blood T cell repertoires in COVID-19 (dated by TCRdb to the early 2020s). In terms of the full investigation: The collaborator samples originated in the United States, Italy and Spain and spanned the acute and convalescent phases of COVID-19. The prospective study material was composed of cDNA or gDNA derived from T cells, B-cell-depleted T cells, or PBMCs. Subjects who had been exposed to COVID-19, were actively infected with it, or had recovered from it provided the deeply sampled blood TCRbeta repertoires that made up the dataset. The repertoires were released in a freely available public database intended as a resource for research on the immune response to SARS-CoV-2. The samples were drawn from two sources: the first 160 participants of the ongoing ImmuneRACE study, and 1,000 to 1,500 subjects contributed by 6 global collaborators. Sample metadata almost always included a de-identified subject ID, COVID-19 status, age in years and sex. Where available, HLA class I and class II types were obtained from metadata supplied by the sample provider rather than from assay-based typing.

V lost 2 bases and J lost 7 bases; the stretch between them is 11 bases long. CDR1 and CDR2, looked up from the germline V gene, are MDHEN and SYDVKM. Taken from cysteine to phenylalanine, the CDR3 has 14 residues. Only the CDR3 DNA is retained, 42 bases long and in frame from the first base. What the study reported, not specific to this receptor: The quantity of clinical and demographic metadata differed by source and by participant and was supplied without curation.

TCRbeta CDR3 regions were amplified from genomic DNA using the immunoSEQ Assay, a bias-controlled multiplex PCR. The authors' pipeline ran thus. Within the assay, amplification of reference gene primers was used to estimate how many nucleated cells each sample contained. Sequence reads were collapsed and filtered to measure the absolute abundance of every unique TCRbeta CDR3 rearrangement. For each sample, productive Simpson clonality was calculated as the square root of Simpson's diversity index across productive rearrangements. Held by TCRdb, this immuneACCESS table contains in-frame sequences only and omits some clones. Under half of the omission traces to an unresolved V gene where checked; the cause of the rest is unknown. V and J calls and clone size are given by that table; D and trimming were obtained from the DNA. For this sample the table gives tens of thousands of clones, of which around 82% were detected only once. The ten largest clones represent about 4.4% of the sample.

On this clone: Which antigen it targets is not known. Per-nucleotide qualities are absent, and no much larger clonotype sits a single base away.

Each collaborating institution followed its own protocols to collect whole blood in K2EDTA tubes. For TCRbeta analysis, collaborators shipped samples in one of three forms: frozen whole blood, isolated PBMCs, or DNA extracted from either of those sample types. The receptor chain draws on TRBV28 and TRBJ1-4; TRBD1 is a possible D gene, resting on 6 matching bases. The TCR comes from a woman in her sixties with acute or convalescent COVID-19. The material sequenced was peripheral blood. The CDR3 protein: CASSLVQGSEKLFF. The DNA sequence is given as TGTGCCAGCAGTTTAGTACAGGGTAGTGAAAAACTGTTTTTT.